A selection of T cell receptor beta chains follows, all from one sample in a study of shared clonotypes between healthy human individuals. TCRdb's copy holds only in-frame clones and misses some; the assay was immunoSEQ multiplex PCR. The profile shows some 2.4 million clones, roughly 93% of them singletons. What was sequenced was naive CD4+ T cells from PBMCs. These receptor sequences come from a man in his late teens or twenties in good health. Some clones in this sample may be carry-over from other donors' samples. Each CDR3 is given with its conserved first and last residue. The D gene is left open where the match is weak. Expanded clones are given a class, and other clones once, few, many or no size at all.

size,J,V,D,DNA,CDR3
once,TRBJ1-1,TRBV6-6,NA,TGTGCCAGCACCTCGCAACAGAACACTGAAGCTTTCTTT,CASTSQQNTEAFF
NA,TRBJ2-1,TRBV12-5,NA,TGTGCTAGTGGTTTAGGACTCCCTTACAATGAGCAGTTCTTC,CASGLGLPYNEQFF
NA,TRBJ1-1,TRBV19,NA,TGTGCCGTGGGGGGGCAGGCGGTGGGTGAAGCTTTCTTT,CAVGGQAVGEAFF
NA,TRBJ2-2,TRBV28,NA,TGTGCCAGCAGTGACACCGGACAGCTGTTTTTT,CASSDTGQLFF
once,TRBJ2-7,TRBV6-5,NA,TGTGCCAGCAGCCGAGGGCGGGACCCATGGGCGCAGTACTTC,CASSRGRDPWAQYF
once,TRBJ2-2,TRBV7-3,NA,TGTGCCAGCAGCTTAGAGCCGAACACCGGGGAGCTGTTTTTT,CASSLEPNTGELFF
NA,TRBJ2-7,TRBV6-1,TRBD2,TGTGCCAGCAGTGTTGGGACTAGTACCTACGAGCAGTACTTC,CASSVGTSTYEQYF
NA,TRBJ1-1,TRBV25-1,NA,TGTGCCAGCATCTCCGGTCAGGGCCTGAACACTGAAGCTTTCTTT,CASISGQGLNTEAFF
NA,TRBJ1-1,TRBV7-2,TRBD1,TGTGCCAGCAGCCGACAGGGGTTTGAAGCTTTCTTT,CASSRQGFEAFF
NA,TRBJ1-5,TRBV7-2,NA,TGTGCCAGCAGCTTAGGCCATTTTCAGCCCCAGCATTTT,CASSLGHFQPQHF
NA,TRBJ1-1,TRBV7-2,NA,TGTGCCAGCAGCTTAACCCCAACAATTCTTGAAGCTTTCTTT,CASSLTPTILEAFF
NA,TRBJ2-5,TRBV4-3,TRBD1,TGCGCCAGCAGCCAGGAGGGGGACAGGGAAGAGACCCAGTACTTC,CASSQEGDREETQYF
NA,TRBJ1-2,TRBV7-3,TRBD1,TGTGCCAGCAGCCCCACAGGGGAGGGGGATGGCTACACCTTC,CASSPTGEGDGYTF
NA,TRBJ2-2,TRBV7-9,TRBD2,TGTGCCAGCAGCACAACTAGCGGGAAGGGGGCCGGGGAGCTGTTTTTT,CASSTTSGKGAGELFF
NA,TRBJ2-7,TRBV10-1,NA,TGCGCCAGCGGGTACCCGGACGGAAACTACGAGCAGTACTTC,CASGYPDGNYEQYF
NA,TRBJ1-4,TRBV4-3,TRBD1,TGCGCCAGCAGCCAAGCCGGGGACAGGGGTGAAAAACTGTTTTTT,CASSQAGDRGEKLFF
NA,TRBJ1-4,TRBV30,TRBD1,TGTGCCTGGAGGGGACAGCCTAATGAAAAACTGTTTTTT,CAWRGQPNEKLFF
NA,TRBJ1-5,TRBV30,NA,TGTGCCTGGAGTAGTACAGAATTTTATCAGCCCCAGCATTTT,CAWSSTEFYQPQHF
NA,TRBJ2-5,TRBV19,NA,TGTGCCAGTAGTATTTGGTCAGGCCAAGAGACCCAGTACTTC,CASSIWSGQETQYF
NA,TRBJ2-5,TRBV6-1,NA,TGTGCCAGCAGTGAAGACAGGGTGCGAGAGACCCAGTACTTC,CASSEDRVRETQYF
NA,TRBJ2-7,TRBV5-1,NA,TGCGCCAGCACTCTTCACGGGCTGGCACCCCTCGAGCAGTACTTC,CASTLHGLAPLEQYF
NA,TRBJ2-3,TRBV29-1,TRBD2,TGCAGCGTTGAAGCTAGCGGGAGGGCCGTGCAGTATTTT,CSVEASGRAVQYF
once,TRBJ2-7,TRBV10-3,NA,TGTGCCACGGCGGCAGTCTCCTACGAGCAGTACTTC,CATAAVSYEQYF
NA,TRBJ1-1,TRBV20-1,NA,TGCAGTGCTAGAGGCGTTCCTGAAGCTTTCTTT,CSARGVPEAFF
NA,TRBJ2-1,TRBV5-1,TRBD2,TGCGCCAGCGGGGCTACTAGCGGGAGTTCCTACAATGAGCAGTTCTTC,CASGATSGSSYNEQFF
NA,TRBJ1-1,TRBV14,NA,TGTGCCAGCAGCCAAGATCCGGTCGGCCGGTACACTGAAGCTTTCTTT,CASSQDPVGRYTEAFF
few,TRBJ2-7,TRBV7-9,TRBD1,TGTGCCAGCAGCTTGTCAGGGGGCGGTTACGAGCAGTACTTC,CASSLSGGGYEQYF
few,TRBJ1-2,TRBV7-9,NA,TGTGCCAGCAGTATCGCGGGGCTAGCTAACTATGGCTACACCTTC,CASSIAGLANYGYTF
NA,TRBJ1-5,TRBV7-9,NA,TGTGCCAGCAGCCCTTTGAGCAATCAGCCCCAGCATTTT,CASSPLSNQPQHF
once,TRBJ2-3,TRBV18,TRBD1,TGTGCCAGCTCACCCCGACAACAGGGGACCACAGATACGCAGTATTTT,CASSPRQQGTTDTQYF
NA,TRBJ1-4,TRBV10-3,NA,TGTGCCATCAGTGAGTCGCGAGCAACTAATGAAAAACTGTTTTTT,CAISESRATNEKLFF
NA,TRBJ2-2,TRBV18,NA,TGTGCCAGCTCGTCCGGCCAGACCTTCACCGGGGAGCTGTTTTTT,CASSSGQTFTGELFF
NA,TRBJ2-2,TRBV5-4,NA,TGTGCCAGCAGCTTGGACCTTGCCACCGGGGAGCTGTTTTTT,CASSLDLATGELFF
NA,TRBJ1-4,TRBV9,TRBD1,TGTGCCAGCAGCGTAGGGGACAGAGCTATTGAAAAACTGTTTTTT,CASSVGDRAIEKLFF
NA,TRBJ1-1,TRBV5-1,NA,TGCGCCAGCAGCTTGGAAGAACTCTTGAACACTGAAGCTTTCTTT,CASSLEELLNTEAFF
NA,TRBJ1-4,TRBV6-5,NA,TGTGCCAGCAGTTACTATCGAGGTTCAGAAAAACTGTTTTTT,CASSYYRGSEKLFF
NA,TRBJ2-3,TRBV5-1,NA,TGCGCCAGCAGTCGGGGGATTCGCACAGATACGCAGTATTTT,CASSRGIRTDTQYF
NA,TRBJ2-4,TRBV18,NA,TGTGCTAGCTCACCGACGCGGGATGCGGGCATTCAGTACTTC,CASSPTRDAGIQYF
once,TRBJ1-4,TRBV7-9,TRBD1,TGTGCCAGCAGCTTCCCGACAGGGGCTGGGGGTGAAAAACTGTTTTTT,CASSFPTGAGGEKLFF
NA,TRBJ2-2,TRBV19,TRBD2,TGTGCCAGTACTGTAGCGGGAGTATCCGGGGAGCTGTTTTTT,CASTVAGVSGELFF